These 7 T cell receptor beta chains were all obtained from the same sample, sequenced in a study of human T cells and chemical hapten exposure. TCRdb reprocessed the RACE reads with MiXCR, giving one entry per CDR3 protein. The table shows approximately 41,000 distinct CDR3 sequences, with 7.5% to 8% occurring only once. Documented time point: pre-sensitization, week 0. As for treatment: therapeutic diphenylcyclopropenone sensitization with weekly scalp DPC. The sequencing here drew on whole blood, taken in connection with sensitization to the hapten diphenylcyclopropenone (DPC). All receptors come from a woman between 50 and 59 years old with alopecia areata. Some clones in this sample may be carry-over from other donors' samples.

This clonotype was detected ten times or more. V and J are TRBV7-9 and TRBJ2-7; tentatively, D is TRBD1 (5 bases). This CDR3 spans 13 amino acids. Per germline, CDR1 SEHNR and CDR2 FQNEAQ (reference sequence). V shed 5 bases and J shed 5 bases, with 13 bases lying between them. CDR3 DNA sequence: TGTGCCAGCAGCCGACAGAAAGAGAACGAGCAGTACTTC. Protein: CASSRQKENEQYF.

This clonotype was observed many times. The chain is built from TRBV6-5 and TRBJ2-3, with 9 bases identical to TRBD2. The germline V gene encodes CDR1 MNHEY and CDR2 SVGAGI. With 4 bases clipped from V and 3 bases from J, the junction kept 5 bases outside the gene matches. CDR3 size: 15 residues. CDR3: CASSLRSGRTDTQYF. CDR3 nucleotides: TGTGCCAGCAGTTTAAGGAGCGGGAGGACAGATACGCAGTATTTT.

This clonotype was counted many times. V is TRBV27 and J is TRBJ2-6; D not resolved. CDR3 length: 15 residues. Germline assignment: CDR1 MNHEY and CDR2 SMNVEV (reference sequence). Trimming removed 7 bases from V and 0 bases from J, with 10 bases in between. The CDR3 bases are TGTGCCAGCACCCCTCTCGGCTCTGGGGCCAACGTCCTGACTTTC. As protein: CASTPLGSGANVLTF.

This clonotype was found many times. This sequence joins TRBV7-9 and TRBJ2-5; possible D gene TRBD2, 6 bases. The ends were cut back, 2 bases at V and 5 bases at J, with 21 bases in the middle. This CDR3 region has 17 residues. Germline V gives CDR1 SEHNR, CDR2 FQNEAQ (reference sequence). Here the CDR3 reads CASSLTEGLPFAETQYF. For the CDR3, the DNA is TGTGCCAGCAGCTTAACGGAGGGACTGCCCTTTGCGGAGACCCAGTACTTC.

The V and J genes are TRBV15 and TRBJ2-7; tentatively, D is TRBD1 or TRBD2 (5 bases each). Looked up from germline, CDR1 is LNHNV and CDR2 is YYDKDF (reference sequence). The CDR3 totals 14 residues. With 3 bases removed from V and 1 base from J, the gap between germline ends came to 10 bases. CDR3 in DNA: TGTGCCACCAGCAGGCCGGGACGATCCTACGAGCAGTACTTC. Protein product: CATSRPGRSYEQYF. The full variable domain, in which reference TRBV15 and TRBJ2-7 provide the parts outside the CDR3, is DAMVIQNPRYQVTQFGKPVTLSCSQTLNHNVMYWYQQKSSQAPKLLFHYYDKDFNNEADTPDNFQSRRPNTSFCFLDIRSPGLGDTAMYLCATSRPGRSYEQYFGPGTRLTVT.

V is TRBV5-1 and J is TRBJ2-1; weak D call: TRBD2 (6 bases). Germline V gene data show CDR1 as SGHRS and CDR2 as YFSETQ. V lost 0 bases and J lost 9, with 16 bases in between. The CDR3 totals 15 residues. The CDR3: CASSLAVAETFEQFF. As DNA, the CDR3 is TGCGCCAGCAGCTTGGCGGTAGCGGAGACGTTTGAGCAGTTCTTC.

This clonotype was counted ten times or more. V and J are TRBV18 and TRBJ2-1; 7 bases match TRBD1. J was trimmed by 1 base and V by 3 bases; bases with no gene match: 3. Germline V gene sequence: CDR1 KGHSH, CDR2 LQKENI. This CDR3 region has 15 residues. In nucleotides, the CDR3 is TGTGCCAGCTCACCCTGGACAGGTTCCTACAATGAGCAGTTCTTC. This sequence encodes CASSPWTGSYNEQFF.